This T cell receptor (beta chain) originates from a study of shared clonotypes between healthy human individuals. Whole-study results and caveats: In contrast to clonotypes shared by all four donors, non-shared clonotypes had lower generation probabilities.

Deep-level settings were used for running the assay. Investigators spread the genomic DNA of each subset evenly over several immunoSEQ plates. The table came from immunoSEQ multiplex PCR; TCRdb's copy has only in-frame clones and leaves some out. This sample has around 700,000 clones, with roughly 73% found just once. Of note for this clone: Its target is unknown.

The source material was memory CD4+ T cells sorted from blood. The subset: CD45RA-negative fraction. This clonotype was obtained from a woman aged 25 to 39 in good health.

CDR3 coding DNA: TGTGCCAGCAGGAGGAGTAGGGCACAGAACACTGAAGCTTTCTTT. As protein: CASRRSRAQNTEAFF. The chain joins TRBV6-1 to TRBJ1-1; D unresolved. Trimming took off 6 bases at V and 1 base at J, with 15 bases between the two ends. CDR1 and CDR2 from the germline V gene are MNHNS and SASEGT. This CDR3 is built from 15 residues.